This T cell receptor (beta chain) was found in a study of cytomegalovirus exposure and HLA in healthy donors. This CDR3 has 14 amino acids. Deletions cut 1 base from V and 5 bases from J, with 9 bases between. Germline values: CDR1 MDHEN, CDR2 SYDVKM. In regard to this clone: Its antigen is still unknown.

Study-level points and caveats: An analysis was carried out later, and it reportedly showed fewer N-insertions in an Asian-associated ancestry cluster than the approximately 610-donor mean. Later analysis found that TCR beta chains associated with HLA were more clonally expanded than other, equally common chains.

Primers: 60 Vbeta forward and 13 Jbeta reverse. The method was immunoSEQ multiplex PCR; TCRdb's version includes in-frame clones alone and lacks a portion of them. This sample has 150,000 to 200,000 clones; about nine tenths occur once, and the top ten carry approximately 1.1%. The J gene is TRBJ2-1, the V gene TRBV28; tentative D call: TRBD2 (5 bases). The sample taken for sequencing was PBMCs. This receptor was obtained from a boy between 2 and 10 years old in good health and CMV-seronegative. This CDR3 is CASSLFPGNNEQFF. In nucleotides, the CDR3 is TGTGCCAGCAGTTTATTTCCGGGAAACAATGAGCAGTTCTTC.